Below, one T cell receptor beta chain is given with its context. This sample was included in a study of blood T cells in healthy people across ages. CDR3 length equals 14 residues. V lost 4 bases to trimming and J lost 5 bases, with 12 bases between them. Germline V gene data show CDR1 as LNHNV and CDR2 as YYDKDF (reference sequence). A second about 7 to 12 cycle PCR used barcoded and J-beta primers. One entry per CDR3 protein results from TCRdb running MiXCR on the 5' RACE reads. The top ten clones hold around a sixth of a sample with some 710,000 distinct CDR3 sequences, about half of them seen once.

The specimen sequenced was blood. The sequence derives from a man older than 75 in good health. V is TRBV15 and J is TRBJ2-1; possibly TRBD2 for D (6 bases). Here the CDR3 DNA reads TGTGCCACCAGCACGGGACTGTTGAACAATGAGCAGTTCTTC. It specifies CATSTGLLNNEQFF.